These 9 T cell receptor beta chains were sequenced from one sample in a study of response to subunit inactivated influenza vaccine. Via MiXCR, TCRdb re-called the RT-PCR reads, giving one row per CDR3 protein. The table includes about 520,000 distinct CDR3 sequences, about 25% detected once. This specimen consisted of CD4+ T cells sorted from PBMCs, obtained around 5 days after vaccination. The receptors here all came from a man aged 45 to 65 who received an inactivated influenza vaccine.

V usage is TRBV6-1 and J usage is TRBJ2-1; possibly TRBD2 for D (5 bases). Trimming removed 6 bases at V and 0 bases at J, with 12 bases between. CDR3 length: 15 amino acids. Germline-derived CDR1 and CDR2 are MNHNS and SASEGT. CDR3 residues: CASRGAASSYNEQFF. As DNA, the CDR3 is TGTGCCAGCAGGGGAGCGGCGAGCTCCTACAATGAGCAGTTCTTC.

CDR3 bases: TGCGCCAGCAGCTTCAGAGGGGGGGCCACGAACACCGGGGAGCTGTTTTTT. It codes for CASSFRGGATNTGELFF. This rearrangement joins TRBV5-1 to TRBJ2-2; weak D call: TRBD2 (7 bases). The germline V and J ends were trimmed by 2 bases and 0 bases, with 14 bases remaining between them. Per the germline V gene, CDR1 is SGHRS and CDR2 is YFSETQ. CDR3 length equals 17 residues.

This clonotype was seen only a few times. The gene calls are TRBV7-9 and TRBJ2-1; no definite D call. In germline, CDR1 is SEHNR, CDR2 FQNEAQ (reference sequence). V was clipped by 3 bases and J by 0 bases, with 9 bases between them. This CDR3 is built from 15 residues. Written as DNA, the CDR3 is TGTGCCAGCAGCTTGCGTCATCTCTCCTACAATGAGCAGTTCTTC. It specifies CASSLRHLSYNEQFF.

A remark on this clonotype: A read error is likely, as this CDR3 ends without the conserved phenylalanine or tryptophan. The V and J genes are TRBV2 and TRBJ2-2; 10 bases agree with TRBD2. J was trimmed by 2 bases and V by 6 bases; bases with no gene match: 6. Germline V gene lookup returns CDR1 SNHLY and CDR2 FYNNEI. The CDR3 is made up of 16 amino acids. Written as DNA, the CDR3 is TGTGCCAGCAGGGGTACTAGCGGGATTAACACCGGGGAGCTGTTTTCT. The encoded protein is CASRGTSGINTGELFS.

This CDR3 is CASSSSVGLDTQYF. In DNA, the CDR3 is TGCGCCAGCAGCTCTAGCGTTGGATTAGATACGCAGTATTTT. The genes are TRBV5-1 and TRBJ2-3, with D possibly TRBD2 on 6 matching bases. In germline, CDR1 is SGHRS, CDR2 YFSETQ. Trimming shortened V by 3 bases and J by 5 bases, and 13 bases separated the two germline ends. The CDR3 runs 14 residues.

This clonotype turned up a few times. The rearrangement uses TRBV10-3 and TRBJ2-7; D is perhaps TRBD1 or TRBD2 (5 bases each). Germline V gene lookup returns CDR1 ENHRY and CDR2 SYGVKD. V was trimmed by 6 bases and J by 4 bases, leaving 13 bases between them. The CDR3 spans 13 residues. CDR3 amino acids: CAIRPGPAYEQYF. The CDR3 nucleotides are TGTGCCATCAGACCGGGACCGGCTTACGAGCAGTACTTC.

The genes are TRBV7-3 and TRBJ2-1; TRBD2 matches at 11 bases. Germline trimming cut 6 bases from V and 9 bases from J; bases unmatched to any gene: 7. Per the germline V gene, CDR1 is SGHTA and CDR2 is FQGTGA. The length of the CDR3 is 14 residues. CDR3 DNA sequence: TGTGCCAGCAGTATAGCGGGAGGGACCTCTGAGCAGTTCTTC. Protein sequence: CASSIAGGTSEQFF.

In regard to this clonotype: One end of the junction does not line up with germline, which may come from a read error. J is TRBJ2-7 and V is TRBV12-3 or TRBV12-4; D is possibly TRBD1 or TRBD2 (6 bases each). CDR3 size: 14 residues. Written as DNA, the CDR3 is TGTGCCAGCACTTTAGGGGGGTTTGAGAGCGAGCAGTACTTC. The encoded protein is CASTLGGFESEQYF.

Only a few counts were recorded for this clonotype. The chain has TRBV9 and TRBJ2-1; D is unclear. The CDR3 contains 15 residues. Germline CDR1 is SGDLS and CDR2 is YYNGEE. V gave up 4 bases and J gave up 5 bases, with 16 bases separating them. The CDR3 DNA reads as TGTGCCAGCAGCCCCTCCGGTGGCTACCACAATGAGCAGTTCTTC. Translating it yields CASSPSGGYHNEQFF.